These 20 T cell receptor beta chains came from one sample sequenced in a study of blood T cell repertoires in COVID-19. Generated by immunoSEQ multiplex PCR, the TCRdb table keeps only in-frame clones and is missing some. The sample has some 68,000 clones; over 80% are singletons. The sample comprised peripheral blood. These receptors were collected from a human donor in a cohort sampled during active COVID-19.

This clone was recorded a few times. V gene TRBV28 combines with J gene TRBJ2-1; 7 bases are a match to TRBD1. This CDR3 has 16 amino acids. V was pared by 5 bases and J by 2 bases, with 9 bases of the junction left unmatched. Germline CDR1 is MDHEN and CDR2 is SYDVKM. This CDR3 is CASSHKQGRPYNEQFF. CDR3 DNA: TGTGCCAGCAGTCATAAACAGGGGCGACCCTACAATGAGCAGTTCTTC.

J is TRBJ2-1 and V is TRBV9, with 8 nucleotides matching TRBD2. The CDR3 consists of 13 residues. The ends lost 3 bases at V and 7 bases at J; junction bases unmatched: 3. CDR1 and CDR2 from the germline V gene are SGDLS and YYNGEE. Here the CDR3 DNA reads TGTGCCAGCAGCGCCGGGACTAGGAATGAGCAGTTCTTC. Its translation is CASSAGTRNEQFF.

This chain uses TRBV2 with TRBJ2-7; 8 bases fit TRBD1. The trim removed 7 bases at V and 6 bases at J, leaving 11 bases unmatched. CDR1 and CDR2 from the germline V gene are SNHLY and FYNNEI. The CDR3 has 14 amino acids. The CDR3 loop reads CASTQDRVSGEQYF. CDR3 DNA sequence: TGTGCCAGCACCCAGGACAGGGTCTCGGGCGAGCAGTACTTC. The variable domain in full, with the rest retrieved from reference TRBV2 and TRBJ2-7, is EPEVTQTPSHQVTQMGQEVILRCVPISNHLYFYWYRQILGQKVEFLVSFYNNEISEKSEIFDDQFSVERPDGSNFTLKIRSTKLEDSAMYFCASTQDRVSGEQYFGPGTRLTVT.

The CDR3 reads CASRGLAGFHGRSYNEQFF. CDR3 bases: TGTGCCAGCAGGGGACTAGCGGGTTTTCACGGGAGATCCTACAATGAGCAGTTCTTC. V is TRBV2 and J is TRBJ2-1, with TRBD2 matching over 12 bases. The CDR3 contains 19 residues. J gave up 1 base and V 6 bases, and 13 bases lay outside the gene matches. From germline, CDR1 is SNHLY and CDR2 FYNNEI.

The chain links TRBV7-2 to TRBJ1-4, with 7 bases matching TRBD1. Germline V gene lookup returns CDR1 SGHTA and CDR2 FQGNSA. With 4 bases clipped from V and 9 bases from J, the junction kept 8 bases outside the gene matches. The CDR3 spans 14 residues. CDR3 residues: CASSSTQGGQKLFF. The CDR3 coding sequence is TGTGCCAGCAGCTCAACCCAGGGGGGACAAAAACTGTTTTTT.

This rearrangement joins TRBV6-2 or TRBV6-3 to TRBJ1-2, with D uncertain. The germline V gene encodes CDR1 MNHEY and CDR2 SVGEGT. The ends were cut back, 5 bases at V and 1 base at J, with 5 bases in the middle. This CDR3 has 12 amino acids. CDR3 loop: CASSGSNYGYTF. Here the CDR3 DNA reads TGTGCCAGCAGTGGCAGTAACTATGGCTACACCTTC.

The CDR3 coding sequence is TGCGCCAGCAGCTCGATTCTGGGTAGCGGGGGGGTTCCGAACACCGGGGAGCTGTTTTTT. It specifies CASSSILGSGGVPNTGELFF. This chain joins TRBV4-1 and TRBJ2-2; TRBD2 matches 11 bases. The CDR3 is 20 residues long. Germline V gene lookup returns CDR1 MGHRA and CDR2 YSYEKL. The J segment lost 0 bases and the V segment lost 5 bases, leaving 14 bases of the junction unmatched.

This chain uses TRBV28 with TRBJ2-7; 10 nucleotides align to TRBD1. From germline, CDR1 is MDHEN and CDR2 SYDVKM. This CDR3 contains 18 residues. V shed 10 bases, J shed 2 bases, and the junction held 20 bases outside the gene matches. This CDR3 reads CATLTNRDRGIYAYEQYF. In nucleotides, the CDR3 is TGTGCCACCCTTACGAACCGGGACAGGGGCATATACGCCTACGAGCAGTACTTC.

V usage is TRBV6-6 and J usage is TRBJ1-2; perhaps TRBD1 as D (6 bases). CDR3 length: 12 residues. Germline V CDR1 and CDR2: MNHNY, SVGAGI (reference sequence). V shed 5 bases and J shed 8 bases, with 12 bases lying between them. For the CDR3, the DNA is TGTGCCAGCAGTAACAGGGATGGCGGCTACACCTTC. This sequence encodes CASSNRDGGYTF.

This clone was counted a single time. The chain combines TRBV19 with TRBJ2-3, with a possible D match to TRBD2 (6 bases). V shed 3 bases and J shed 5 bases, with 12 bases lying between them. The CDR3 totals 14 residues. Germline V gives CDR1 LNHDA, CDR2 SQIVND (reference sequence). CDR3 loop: CASSINSGEDTQYF. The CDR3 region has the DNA TGTGCCAGTAGTATTAATAGCGGTGAAGATACGCAGTATTTT.

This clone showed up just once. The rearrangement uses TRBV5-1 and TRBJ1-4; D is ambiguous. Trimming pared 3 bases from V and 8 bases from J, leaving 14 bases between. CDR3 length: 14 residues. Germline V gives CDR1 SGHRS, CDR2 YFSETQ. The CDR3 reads CASSSRGLTEKLFF. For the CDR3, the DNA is TGCGCCAGCAGCTCAAGAGGACTTACCGAAAAACTGTTTTTT. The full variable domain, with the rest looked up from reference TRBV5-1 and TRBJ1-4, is KAGVTQTPRYLIKTRGQQVTLSCSPISGHRSVSWYQQTPGQGLQFLFEYFSETQRNKGNFPGRFSGRQFSNSRSEMNVSTLELGDSALYLCASSSRGLTEKLFFGSGTQLSVL.

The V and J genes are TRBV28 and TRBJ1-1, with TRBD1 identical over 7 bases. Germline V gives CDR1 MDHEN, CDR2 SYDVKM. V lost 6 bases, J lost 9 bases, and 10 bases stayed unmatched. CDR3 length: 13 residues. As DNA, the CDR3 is TGTGCCAGCAGCTTAGACAGGGCCCTCCAAGCTTTCTTT. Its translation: CASSLDRALQAFF.

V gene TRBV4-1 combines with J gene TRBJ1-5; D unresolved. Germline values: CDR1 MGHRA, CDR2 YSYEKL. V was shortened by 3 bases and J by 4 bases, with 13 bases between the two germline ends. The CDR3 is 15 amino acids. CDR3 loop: CASSHDTFWNQPQHF. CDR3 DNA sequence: TGCGCCAGCAGCCACGACACCTTTTGGAATCAGCCCCAGCATTTT.

This CDR3 reads CASREADTQYF. DNA of the CDR3: TGTGCCAGCAGGGAGGCAGATACGCAGTATTTT. V usage is TRBV6-5 and J usage is TRBJ2-3; weak D call: TRBD2 (5 bases). CDR1 is MNHEY, CDR2 SVGAGI, per germline. The CDR3 is 11 residues long. V was cut by 6 bases and J by 4 bases, with 5 bases left in between.

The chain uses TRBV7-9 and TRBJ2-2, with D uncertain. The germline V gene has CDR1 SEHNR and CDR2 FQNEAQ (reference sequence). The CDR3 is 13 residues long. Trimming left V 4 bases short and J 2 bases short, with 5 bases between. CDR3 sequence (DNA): TGTGCCAGCAGCTCCTCCAACACCGGGGAGCTGTTTTTT. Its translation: CASSSSNTGELFF.

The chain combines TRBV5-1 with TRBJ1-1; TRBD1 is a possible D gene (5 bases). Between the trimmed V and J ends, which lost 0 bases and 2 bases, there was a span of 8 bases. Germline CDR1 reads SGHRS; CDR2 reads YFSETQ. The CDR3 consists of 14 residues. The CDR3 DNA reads TGCGCCAGCAGCTTGGCGGGGGAAAACACTGAAGCTTTCTTT. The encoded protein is CASSLAGENTEAFF.

The CDR3: CASRLDRMNTEAFF. DNA of the CDR3: TGTGCCAGCAGACTCGACAGAATGAACACTGAAGCTTTCTTT. The rearrangement uses TRBV7-9 and TRBJ1-1, with D possibly being TRBD1 (5 bases). The CDR3 runs 14 residues. The ends were cut back, 6 bases at V and 0 bases at J, with 11 bases in the middle. Germline V CDR1 and CDR2: SEHNR, FQNEAQ (reference sequence).

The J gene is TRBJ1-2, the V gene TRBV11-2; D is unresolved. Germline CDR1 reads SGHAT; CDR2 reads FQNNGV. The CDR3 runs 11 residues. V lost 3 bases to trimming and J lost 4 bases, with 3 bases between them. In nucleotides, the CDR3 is TGTGCCAGCAGCTTCGGCTATGGCTACACCTTC. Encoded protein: CASSFGYGYTF. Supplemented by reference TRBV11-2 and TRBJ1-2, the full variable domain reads EAGVAQSPRYKIIEKRQSVAFWCNPISGHATLYWYQQILGQGPKLLIQFQNNGVVDDSQLPKDRFSAERLKGVDSTLKIQPAKLEDSAVYLCASSFGYGYTFGSGTRLTVV.

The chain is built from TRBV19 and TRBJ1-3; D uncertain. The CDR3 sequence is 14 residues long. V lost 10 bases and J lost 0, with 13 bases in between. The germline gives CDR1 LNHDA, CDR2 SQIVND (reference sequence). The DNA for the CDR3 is TGTGCCACGTCACCGGGTGTCTCTGGAAACACCATATATTTT. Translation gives CATSPGVSGNTIYF.

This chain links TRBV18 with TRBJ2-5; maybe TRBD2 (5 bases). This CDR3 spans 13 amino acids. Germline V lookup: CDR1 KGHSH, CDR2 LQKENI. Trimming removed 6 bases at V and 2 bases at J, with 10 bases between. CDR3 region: CASSQGRQETQYF. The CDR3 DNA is TGTGCCAGCTCGCAAGGGAGACAAGAGACCCAGTACTTC.